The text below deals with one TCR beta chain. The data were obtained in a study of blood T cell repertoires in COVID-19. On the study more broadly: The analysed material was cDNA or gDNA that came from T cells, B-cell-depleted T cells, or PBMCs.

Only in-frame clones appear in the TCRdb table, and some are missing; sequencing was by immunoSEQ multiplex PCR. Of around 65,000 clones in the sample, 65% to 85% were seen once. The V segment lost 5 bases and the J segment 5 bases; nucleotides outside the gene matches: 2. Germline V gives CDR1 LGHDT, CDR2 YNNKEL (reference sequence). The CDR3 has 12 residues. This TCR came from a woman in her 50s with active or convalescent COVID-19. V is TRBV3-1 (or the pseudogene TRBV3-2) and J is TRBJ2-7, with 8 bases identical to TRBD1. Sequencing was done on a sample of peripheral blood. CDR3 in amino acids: CASSYRGNEQYF. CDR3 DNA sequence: TGTGCCAGCAGCTACAGGGGGAACGAGCAGTACTTC.